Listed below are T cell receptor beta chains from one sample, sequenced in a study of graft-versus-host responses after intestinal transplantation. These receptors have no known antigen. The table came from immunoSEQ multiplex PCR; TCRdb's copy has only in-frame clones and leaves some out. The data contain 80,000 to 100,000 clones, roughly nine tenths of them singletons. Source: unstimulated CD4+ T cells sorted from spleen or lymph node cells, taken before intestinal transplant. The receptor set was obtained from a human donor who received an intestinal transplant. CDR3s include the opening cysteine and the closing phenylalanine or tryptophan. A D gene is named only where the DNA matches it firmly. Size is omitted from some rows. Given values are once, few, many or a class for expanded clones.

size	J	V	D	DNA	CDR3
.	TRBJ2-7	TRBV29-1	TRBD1	TGCAGCGCTAAGATGGGACAGGGGACGTACGAGCAGTACTTC	CSAKMGQGTYEQYF
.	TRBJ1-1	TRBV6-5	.	TGTGCCAGCAGTTACGCGTCAGGAATAATGAACACTGAAGCTTTCTTT	CASSYASGIMNTEAFF
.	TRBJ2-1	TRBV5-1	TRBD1	TGCGCCAGCAGCTTGCCCGGGCGGGACAGGGGTTACAATGAGCAGTTCTTC	CASSLPGRDRGYNEQFF
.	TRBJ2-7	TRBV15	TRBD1	TGTGCCACCAGCAGGCGAAAAGGGACAGTTGACTCCTACGAGCAGTACTTC	CATSRRKGTVDSYEQYF
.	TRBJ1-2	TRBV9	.	TGTGCCAGCAGCGTAGACCGGGACTATGGCTACACCTTC	CASSVDRDYGYTF
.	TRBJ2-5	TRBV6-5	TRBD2	TGTGCCAGCAGTTACTTGCGGGGGGCGGGGTTGGAGACCCAGTACTTC	CASSYLRGAGLETQYF
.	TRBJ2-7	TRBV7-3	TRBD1	TGTGCCAGCAGCTTAGTCCCCCCCGGGACAGGATTCTACGAGCAGTACTTC	CASSLVPPGTGFYEQYF
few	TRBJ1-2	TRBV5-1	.	TGCGCCAGCACTCGTTCGCAGGGTGGTGGCTACACCTTC	CASTRSQGGGYTF
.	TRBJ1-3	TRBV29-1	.	TGCAGCGTTTGGTCGGCTGGAAACACCATATATTTT	CSVWSAGNTIYF
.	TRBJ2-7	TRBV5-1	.	TGCGCCAGCAGCTTGAATATAGCATCTCGATATAACGAGCAGTACTTC	CASSLNIASRYNEQYF
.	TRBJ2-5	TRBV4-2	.	TGTGCCAGCAGCCAAGACATTAGCCGAGAGACCCAGTACTTC	CASSQDISRETQYF
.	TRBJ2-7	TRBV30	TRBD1	TGTGCCTGGAGTTGGGGACAGGGGGCCCACGAGCAGTACTTC	CAWSWGQGAHEQYF
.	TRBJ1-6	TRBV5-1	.	TGCGCCAGCAGCTTGGAAGGACAGAGGACACCCCTCCACTTT	CASSLEGQRTPLHF
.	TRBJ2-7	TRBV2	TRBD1	TGTGCCAGCAGTGAAGGGGACAGGTACGAGCAGTACTTC	CASSEGDRYEQYF
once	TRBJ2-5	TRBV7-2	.	TGTGCCAGCAGCTTCTACCGTACAGGGCAAGAGACCCAGTACTTC	CASSFYRTGQETQYF